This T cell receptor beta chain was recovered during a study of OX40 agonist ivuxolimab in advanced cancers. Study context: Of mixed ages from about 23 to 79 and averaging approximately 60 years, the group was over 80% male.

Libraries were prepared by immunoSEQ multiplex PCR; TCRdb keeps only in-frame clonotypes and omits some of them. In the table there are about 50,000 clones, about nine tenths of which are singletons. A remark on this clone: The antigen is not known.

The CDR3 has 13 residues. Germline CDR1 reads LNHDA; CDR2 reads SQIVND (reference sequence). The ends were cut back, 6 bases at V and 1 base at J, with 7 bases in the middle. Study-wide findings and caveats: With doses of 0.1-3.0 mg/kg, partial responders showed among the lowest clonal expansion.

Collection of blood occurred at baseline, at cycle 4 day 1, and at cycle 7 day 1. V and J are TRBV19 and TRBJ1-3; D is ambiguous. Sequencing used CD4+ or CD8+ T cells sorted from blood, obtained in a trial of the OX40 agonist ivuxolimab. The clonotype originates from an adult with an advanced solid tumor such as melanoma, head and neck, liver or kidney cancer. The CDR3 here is CASSPASGNTIYF. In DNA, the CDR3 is TGTGCCAGTAGCCCTGCATCTGGAAACACCATATATTTT.